The sequence of this TCR beta chain was determined in a study of cytomegalovirus exposure and HLA in healthy donors (dated by TCRdb to 2017 to 2019). Looking at the study overall: According to a later analysis, one platform produced both the roughly 120 validation repertoires and the approximately 660 repertoires of the first cohort. To predict cytomegalovirus infection status, the study combined high-throughput TCR immunosequencing, statistical association of individual TCRs with disease status, and machine learning. In addition to the first cohort of several hundred subjects, a separate validation cohort of over 90 different subjects was used. The study aimed to test whether cataloging public T cell receptors could reveal signatures of past pathogen exposure.

Receptor libraries were prepared by the immunoSEQ multiplex PCR assay. The original methods were these. A statistical classification framework was built to diagnose cytomegalovirus status from the catalog of TCR beta chain sequences. TCRdb re-hosts the immuneACCESS table, in-frame sequences only. Its copies lack some clones; in the studies checked, an unresolved V gene accounts for under half of them, and the cause for the rest is not known. Clone size and V and J calls were adopted from that table, with D and trimming inferred from the DNA. The sample contains nearly 200,000 clones, 84% of them found a single time. The ten biggest clones cover roughly 12% of the sample. The study at large found these results: Most TCR sequences were seen in very few donors, while some public TCRs were found in many individuals. A total of about 180 TCR beta chains were listed by the study as associated with cytomegalovirus. Three of the identified cytomegalovirus-associated TCR beta chains were confirmed in vitro to be specific for cytomegalovirus antigens. A later analysis had no HLA typing for the validation cohort, so co-occurrence there was scored across all 120 repertoires. Subsequent analysis determined that TCRs grouped into clusters in the first cohort also showed a tendency toward co-occurrence across the 120 or so validation repertoires, and 90% to 95% of cluster scores exceeded 0. In both the original and validation cohorts, the classifier was reported to diagnose cytomegalovirus status with high specificity and sensitivity. It was suggested by the authors that the approach could potentially be generalized to other disease states and immunological phenotypes.

For this clone: Its target antigen remains unknown. No per-base quality is available; no much larger clone lies one base away.

The donors belonged to the validation cohort of approximately 130 subjects, which was separate from the roughly 680-subject first cohort. The CDR3 starts with the cysteine, ends with the phenylalanine, and has 15 residues. Left in the record is the CDR3 DNA by itself, 45 bases read in frame from the first base. The germline V gene encodes CDR1 WSHSY and CDR2 SAAADI. V is cut back by 6 bases and J by 3 bases, with 11 bases in the junction unmatched. Source material: PBMCs. This TCR derives from a woman in her thirties in good health and CMV-seropositive. This chain is built from TRBV10-2 and TRBJ2-7; 7 bases in the junction line up with TRBD1. The CDR3 protein is CASSDRTGRVYEQYF. DNA sequence: TGCGCCAGCAGCGATAGGACAGGTAGGGTCTACGAGCAGTACTTC.